This paragraph covers one TCR beta chain sequence. Its specificity is unknown. Other DNA sequences in this sample translate to the same CDR3. This entry is derived from a study of shared clonotypes between healthy human individuals. Study-level points and caveats: Large sequencing depth failed to make sorted-subset sequencing complete, rarefaction showed. Clonotypes that were shared across a handful of donors made up approximately 5% of naive CD4 clonotypes.

The naive CD8 fraction comprised CD45RO-negative cells positively selected for CCR7 and excluded terminally differentiated effector memory CD45RA+ cells. The authors split each subset's genomic DNA evenly across several immunoSEQ plates. The protocol was immunoSEQ multiplex PCR, while the TCRdb copy is restricted to in-frame clones and leaves out a portion. The repertoire holds about 2.2 million clones, under 95% seen once, with about 1.5% in the top ten. The ends lost 0 bases at V and 2 bases at J; junction bases unmatched: 7. The CDR3 contains 16 residues. Germline CDR1 and CDR2: MNHEY and SVGAGI. The chain employs TRBV6-5 and TRBJ2-7, with 7 bases matching TRBD1. The TCR was taken from a man younger than 30 in good health. Some clones in this sample may be carry-over from other donors' samples. The sample taken for sequencing was naive CD8+ T cells from PBMCs. DNA of the CDR3: TGTGCCAGCAGTTACTCGAGTGGACAGGTAACCTACGAGCAGTACTTC. This translates into CASSYSSGQVTYEQYF.